The 8 T cell receptor beta chains reported below all come from one sample, sequenced in a study of T-cell memory formation after mild COVID-19. One entry per CDR3 protein, called by TCRdb with MiXCR from the 5' RACE reads. The sample holds 210,000 or so distinct CDR3 sequences, around 27% seen once. The sample was PBMCs or a T cell subset sorted from them (not recorded which). Receptors originate from an adult woman who had mild COVID-19 (a few samples of this study predate the infection). Cell type and time point are not known.

This clonotype was observed at least ten times. The chain is built from TRBV7-2 and TRBJ2-1, with 7 bases identical to TRBD1. The V and J ends lost 5 bases and 4 bases, in that order; junction bases with no gene match: 8. Per the germline V gene, CDR1 is SGHTA and CDR2 is FQGNSA. The CDR3 is 15 amino acids. CDR3 DNA: TGTGCCAGCAGCCCCCGACAGGGTTATTACAATGAGCAGTTCTTC. Translation gives CASSPRQGYYNEQFF.

V and J are TRBV23-1 and TRBJ2-5; D may correspond to TRBD1 or TRBD2 (5 bases each). TRBV23-1 has ORF status, its function being uncertain. Deletions cut 6 bases from V and 5 bases from J, with 16 bases between. The CDR3 contains 14 residues. Written as DNA, the CDR3 is TGCGCCAGCAGCCAGGGACGGTCTGCGGAGACCCAGTACTTC. The encoded protein is CASSQGRSAETQYF.

There are a few counts of this clonotype. This rearrangement joins TRBV11-2 to TRBJ1-1; 7 bases agree with TRBD1. The CDR3 has 14 amino acids. CDR1 is SGHAT, CDR2 FQNNGV, per germline. After removal of 5 bases from V and 7 bases from J, the junction contained 10 bases not matched to a gene. CDR3 amino acids: CASSLPRDSREAFF. CDR3 sequence (DNA): TGTGCCAGCAGCCTCCCCAGGGACAGCCGTGAAGCTTTCTTT.

The rearrangement joins TRBV7-9 to TRBJ2-7; 8 bases align to TRBD1. CDR1 and CDR2 from the germline V gene are SEHNR and FQNEAQ (reference sequence). The CDR3 runs 15 residues. The junction had 5 bases not matched to a gene; V was cut back by 2 bases and J by 2 bases. CDR3 sequence: CASSLPGQATYEQYF. For the CDR3, the DNA is TGTGCCAGCAGCTTACCGGGACAGGCGACCTACGAGCAGTACTTC.

V usage is TRBV15 and J usage is TRBJ2-1, with 13 bases identical to TRBD2. This CDR3 is built from 19 residues. Germline CDR1 LNHNV, CDR2 YYDKDF (reference sequence). With 0 bases clipped from V and 9 bases from J, the junction kept 14 bases outside the gene matches. The CDR3 protein is CATSRDGTSGTGWWAEQFF. In DNA form, the CDR3 reads TGTGCCACCAGCAGAGACGGGACTAGCGGGACCGGATGGTGGGCTGAGCAGTTCTTC.

This chain uses TRBV12-3 or TRBV12-4 with TRBJ1-2; D uncertain. The CDR3 totals 15 residues. Trimming took 8 bases from V and 2 from J, leaving 18 bases between them. The CDR3 sequence: CASANIKGLNYGYTF. CDR3 coding DNA: TGTGCCAGCGCCAATATAAAGGGATTAAACTATGGCTACACCTTC.

The gene calls are TRBV19 and TRBJ2-1; possibly TRBD2 for D (5 bases). The germline gives CDR1 LNHDA, CDR2 SQIVND (reference sequence). V dropped 4 bases and J dropped 5 bases, with 12 bases sitting between them. The CDR3 is 14 amino acids. The CDR3 bases are TGTGCCAGTAGTAGACGTAGCGCACACAATGAGCAGTTCTTC. Its protein product is CASSRRSAHNEQFF.

The chain combines TRBV5-1 with TRBJ2-3; D perhaps matches TRBD2 (6 bases). V dropped 4 bases and J dropped 2 bases, with 23 bases sitting between them. Germline values: CDR1 SGHRS, CDR2 YFSETQ. This CDR3 contains 18 residues. The CDR3 protein is CASSRPEGRERNTDTQYF. The CDR3 bases are TGCGCCAGCAGCCGCCCGGAGGGCAGGGAGAGGAACACAGATACGCAGTATTTT.